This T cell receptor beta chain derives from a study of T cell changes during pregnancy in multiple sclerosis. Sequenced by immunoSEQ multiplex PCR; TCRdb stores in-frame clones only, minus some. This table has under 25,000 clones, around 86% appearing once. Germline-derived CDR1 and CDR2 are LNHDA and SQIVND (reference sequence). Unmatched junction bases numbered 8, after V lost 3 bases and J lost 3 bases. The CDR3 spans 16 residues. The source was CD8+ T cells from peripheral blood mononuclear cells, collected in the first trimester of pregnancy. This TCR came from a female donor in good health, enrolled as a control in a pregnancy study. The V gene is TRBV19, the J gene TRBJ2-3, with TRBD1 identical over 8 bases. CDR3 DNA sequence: TGTGCCAGTAGTATCGCAGGGGGCAGTAGAACAGATACGCAGTATTTT. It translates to CASSIAGGSRTDTQYF.